This T cell receptor (beta chain) stems from a study of T cell responses to AZD1222 COVID-19 vaccine. General observations from the study: It should be noted that donors were predominantly white British and more often female, and clonal diversity was possibly underestimated.

The CDR3 has 13 amino acids. Germline assignment: CDR1 SGHVS and CDR2 FQNEAQ. Between the trimmed V and J ends, which lost 0 bases and 7 bases, there was a span of 7 bases. Assay used: immunoSEQ multiplex PCR; TCRdb lists only in-frame clones, some missing. The data hold 140,000 to 150,000 clones, with 80% to 90% observed a single time. This clone appeared a single time. No antigen is known for it. The sequences come from peripheral blood, collected on day 0 of AZD1222 vaccination. This clonotype originated in an adult in good health. The genes are TRBV7-8 and TRBJ1-5; D uncertain. CDR3 DNA: TGTGCCAGCAGCTTAGCTAGGGAACAGCCCCAGCATTTT. The encoded protein is CASSLAREQPQHF.